These 28 T cell receptor beta chains originate from one sample sequenced in a study of radiation and T cells in renal cell carcinoma. Using immunoSEQ multiplex PCR, the repertoire was profiled, and TCRdb retains in-frame clones only, with some absent. The sample includes some 120,000 clones, 85% to 90% of them seen just once. The time point: blood 2 weeks post-SBRT. The treatment is: 15 Gy SBRT to primary tumor, nephrectomy 4 weeks later. Sequenced here: blood, sampled from a patient whose treatment included radiotherapy and nephrectomy. The receptors shown here come from a woman in her 70s with renal cell carcinoma.

V and J are TRBV4-2 and TRBJ2-1, with 10 bases that match TRBD2. The CDR3 has 15 residues. Germline V lookup: CDR1 LGHNA, CDR2 YNFKEQ. Trimming took 1 base from V and 8 from J; bases not matched to a gene: 5. The CDR3 protein is CASSQVASGGYEQFF. DNA for the CDR3: TGTGCCAGCAGCCAAGTGGCTAGCGGGGGCTATGAGCAGTTCTTC.

The gene calls are TRBV4-3 and TRBJ1-2; no clear D gene. The CDR3 is made up of 14 amino acids. CDR1 is LGHNA and CDR2 is YSLEER in the germline V gene. Trimming stripped 0 bases from V and 3 bases from J, with 8 bases between. Here the CDR3 reads CASSQDSADYGYTF. The CDR3 DNA sequence: TGCGCCAGCAGCCAAGACTCGGCAGACTATGGCTACACCTTC.

This clone has more than one count but fewer than ten. J is TRBJ1-1 and V is TRBV13; D is uncertain. CDR3 length equals 13 residues. V lost 6 bases and J lost 5, with 13 bases in between. Germline V gene lookup returns CDR1 PRHDT and CDR2 FYEKMQ (reference sequence). The CDR3 coding sequence is TGTGCCAGCAGTGCAAGGGTTCGAACTGAAGCTTTCTTT. Translation: CASSARVRTEAFF.

In the case of this clone: Relative to the germline gene, one junction end is altered; a read error may explain this. The chain carries TRBV7-7 and TRBJ2-1, with 8 nucleotides matching TRBD1. The CDR3 length is 14 residues. The germline CDR1 and CDR2 sequences are SSHAT and FNYEAQ (reference sequence). The DNA of the CDR3 is TGTGCTAGCAGCTCAGGGGGCTTCTACAATGAGCAGTTCTTC. Translating gives CASSSGGFYNEQFF.

The V call is TRBV7-2, the J call TRBJ2-2; 11 nucleotides line up with TRBD1. The CDR3 consists of 16 residues. Germline lookup yields CDR1 SGHTA and CDR2 FQGNSA. With V trimmed by 10 bases and J by 1 base, 8 bases remained unmatched. The CDR3 DNA is TGTGCCAAGGGACAGGGGGATAGGTGGAACACCGGGGAGCTGTTTTTT. Translation: CAKGQGDRWNTGELFF. The complete variable domain, with remaining parts taken from reference TRBV7-2 and TRBJ2-2, reads GAGVSQSPSNKVTEKGKDVELRCDPISGHTALYWYRQSLGQGLEFLIYFQGNSAPDKSGLPSDRFSAERTGGSVSTLTIQRTQQEDSAVYLCAKGQGDRWNTGELFFGEGSRLTVL.

In this sample, this clone turned up a few times. The rearrangement uses TRBV5-4 and TRBJ1-1; D might be TRBD1 (6 bases). V was shortened by 4 bases and J by 4 bases, with 14 bases between the two germline ends. Germline V gene data show CDR1 as SGHNT and CDR2 as YYREEE (reference sequence). This CDR3 contains 14 residues. For the CDR3, the DNA is TGTGCCAGCAGCGGGCGGGACACATCCACTGAAGCTTTCTTT. Translation: CASSGRDTSTEAFF.

V is TRBV5-1 and J is TRBJ2-1; no definite D call. The CDR3 is 12 amino acids. The germline V and J ends were trimmed by 4 bases and 8 bases, with 10 bases remaining between them. Germline V lookup: CDR1 SGHRS, CDR2 YFSETQ. DNA for the CDR3: TGCGCCAGCAGCCGACCTAAAGATGAGCAGTTCTTC. Protein: CASSRPKDEQFF.

The chain carries TRBV4-3 and TRBJ2-2; 11 nucleotides align to TRBD1. CDR1 is LGHNA, CDR2 YSLEER, per germline. With V trimmed by 4 bases and J by 4 bases, 11 bases remained unmatched. This CDR3 is built from 18 residues. The CDR3 DNA is TGCGCCAGCAGCCGGACCCCGGGGACAGGGGGTTTCACCGGGGAGCTGTTTTTT. This encodes CASSRTPGTGGFTGELFF.

The rearrangement joins TRBV6-1 to TRBJ2-7; 12 bases are a match to TRBD2. Germline assignment: CDR1 MNHNS and CDR2 SASEGT. J was trimmed by 0 bases and V by 1 base; bases with no gene match: 4. The CDR3 is 17 amino acids. CDR3 sequence reads: CASSEGTSGVRSYEQYF. Here the CDR3 DNA reads TGTGCCAGCAGTGAAGGGACTAGCGGGGTTCGCTCCTACGAGCAGTACTTC.

V is TRBV5-1 and J is TRBJ2-7, with D perhaps matching TRBD1 (6 bases). CDR3 size: 15 residues. Trimming pared 7 bases from V and 3 bases from J, leaving 20 bases between. Germline V gives CDR1 SGHRS, CDR2 YFSETQ. As DNA, the CDR3 is TGCGCCAGCCGACCGACTGAGACAGGCGACTACGAGCAGTACTTC. Its protein is CASRPTETGDYEQYF.

V gene TRBV4-3 combines with J gene TRBJ1-1; a possible D gene is TRBD1 (6 bases). Trimming stripped 0 bases from V and 2 bases from J, with 13 bases between. This CDR3 is 16 amino acids long. CDR1 is LGHNA and CDR2 is YSLEER in the germline V gene. CDR3 bases: TGCGCCAGCAGCCAAGATCCCCAGGGGAGAAACACTGAAGCTTTCTTT. Encoded protein: CASSQDPQGRNTEAFF.

The chain employs TRBV11-1 and TRBJ1-1; TRBD1 matches 8 bases. The CDR3 runs 17 residues. V dropped 5 bases and J dropped 1; count of bases not matched to a gene: 12. Per the germline V gene, CDR1 is SGHAT and CDR2 is FQDESV (reference sequence). As DNA, the CDR3 is TGTGCCAGCAGCCTTACTAGGGACAGGAAACGGAACACTGAAGCTTTCTTT. Its translation: CASSLTRDRKRNTEAFF.

In this sample, this clone turned up a few times. The chain combines TRBV5-4 with TRBJ1-1; the match to TRBD1 covers 9 bases. The CDR3 extends over 15 amino acids. Germline CDR1 reads SGHNT; CDR2 reads YYREEE (reference sequence). Germline trimming cut 4 bases from V and 1 base from J; bases unmatched to any gene: 5. The CDR3, as DNA: TGTGCCAGCAGCCCGGGACAGGGAACGAACACTGAAGCTTTCTTT. Protein: CASSPGQGTNTEAFF.

The chain is built from TRBV5-1 and TRBJ2-7; D remains unclear. CDR1 and CDR2 from the germline V gene are SGHRS and YFSETQ. The CDR3 sequence is 16 residues long. V was cut by 0 bases and J by 0 bases, with 13 bases left in between. The CDR3 bases are TGCGCCAGCAGCTTGGCCGTCCAGCGCTACTCCTACGAGCAGTACTTC. This gives the protein CASSLAVQRYSYEQYF. Looking up the rest from reference TRBV5-1 and TRBJ2-7 gives the full variable domain: KAGVTQTPRYLIKTRGQQVTLSCSPISGHRSVSWYQQTPGQGLQFLFEYFSETQRNKGNFPGRFSGRQFSNSRSEMNVSTLELGDSALYLCASSLAVQRYSYEQYFGPGTRLTVT.

The chain joins TRBV11-3 to TRBJ2-2; 11 nucleotides line up with TRBD2. V lost 1 base and J lost 5; bases outside the gene matches: 6. CDR3 size: 17 residues. CDR1 and CDR2 (germline): SGHNT, YENEEA. CDR3 sequence (DNA): TGTGCCAGCAGCTTAGTACTAGCGGGGGCGATAACCGGGGAGCTGTTTTTT. This sequence encodes CASSLVLAGAITGELFF.

This clone occurred once. The chain recombines TRBV14 with TRBJ2-2; D is unclear. The germline V and J ends were trimmed by 3 bases and 0 bases, with 14 bases remaining between them. The CDR3 contains 17 residues. Germline-derived CDR1 and CDR2 are SGHDN and FVKESK. The CDR3 reads CASSQMFGGSNTGELFF. The CDR3 nucleotides are TGTGCCAGCAGCCAGATGTTTGGTGGGTCGAACACCGGGGAGCTGTTTTTT.

The table lists this clone with a count of one. Other DNA sequences of this sample code for an identical CDR3. The chain uses TRBV9 and TRBJ2-3, with D tentatively TRBD1 or TRBD2 (5 bases each). Germline CDR1 reads SGDLS; CDR2 reads YYNGEE. V was cut by 0 bases and J by 6 bases, with 11 bases left in between. The CDR3 is 14 residues long. In DNA form, the CDR3 reads TGTGCCAGCAGCGTAGGAGGGGTAGGGGATACGCAGTATTTT. This sequence encodes CASSVGGVGDTQYF.

The rearrangement uses TRBV5-1 and TRBJ1-1, with a possible D match to TRBD1 (6 bases). The CDR3 extends over 14 amino acids. Deletions cut 1 base from V and 4 bases from J, with 11 bases between. CDR1 and CDR2 from the germline V gene are SGHRS and YFSETQ. Written as DNA, the CDR3 is TGCGCCAGCAGCTTGCGGGGGGCGGTCACTGAAGCTTTCTTT. Translating it yields CASSLRGAVTEAFF.

This clone was seen only once. The CDR3 reads CASSTRTGGVGTDTQYF. The DNA of the CDR3 is TGTGCCAGCAGCACACGGACAGGGGGCGTCGGCACAGATACGCAGTATTTT. The V call is TRBV7-2, the J call TRBJ2-3; TRBD1 matches at 11 bases. This CDR3 comprises 17 residues. Germline lookup yields CDR1 SGHTA and CDR2 FQGNSA. The ends lost 5 bases at V and 1 base at J; junction bases unmatched: 8.

The rearrangement joins TRBV9 to TRBJ2-3, with D perhaps matching TRBD2 (5 bases). V was pared by 3 bases and J by 2 bases, with 7 bases between. The germline CDR1 and CDR2 sequences are SGDLS and YYNGEE. The CDR3 extends over 13 amino acids. The CDR3 here is CASSGRDTDTQYF. In DNA form, the CDR3 reads TGTGCCAGCAGCGGCCGGGACACAGATACGCAGTATTTT.

The V call is TRBV4-2, the J call TRBJ2-2; no clear D gene. The CDR3 has 15 amino acids. The V gene lost 0 bases and the J gene lost 3 bases, with 8 bases spanning the gap. In germline, CDR1 is LGHNA, CDR2 YNFKEQ. CDR3 region: CASSQDQLDTGELFF. CDR3 nucleotides: TGTGCCAGCAGCCAAGATCAATTGGACACCGGGGAGCTGTTTTTT.

This chain connects TRBV25-1 to TRBJ1-5; TRBD1 matches at 12 bases. J lost 9 bases, V lost 3 bases, and 6 bases had no gene match. Germline assignment: CDR1 MGHDK and CDR2 SYGVNS. The CDR3 extends over 15 amino acids. The CDR3 is CASSETGTGGPPQHF. DNA of the CDR3: TGTGCCAGCAGTGAGACCGGGACAGGGGGCCCGCCCCAGCATTTT.

The chain uses TRBV19 and TRBJ1-1; a possible D gene is TRBD1 (5 bases). With 1 base removed from V and 0 bases from J, the gap between germline ends came to 9 bases. The CDR3 has 15 residues. Looked up from germline, CDR1 is LNHDA and CDR2 is SQIVND (reference sequence). The CDR3 protein is CASSIVGHLNTEAFF. Written as DNA, the CDR3 is TGTGCCAGTAGTATAGTTGGACATTTGAACACTGAAGCTTTCTTT.

The chain couples TRBV19 to TRBJ2-7; D gene ambiguous. This CDR3 comprises 14 residues. Deletions cut 5 bases from V and 0 bases from J, with 11 bases between. Germline-derived CDR1 and CDR2 are LNHDA and SQIVND (reference sequence). The CDR3 coding sequence is TGTGCCAGTAGTTCCAGTTTGAGCTCCTACGAGCAGTACTTC. Its protein is CASSSSLSSYEQYF.

This chain connects TRBV7-6 to TRBJ1-4, with a tentative D call TRBD1 (5 bases). Deletions cut 0 bases from V and 3 bases from J, with 11 bases between. The germline gives CDR1 SGHVS, CDR2 FNYEAQ. The CDR3 is 16 residues long. The CDR3, as DNA: TGTGCCAGCAGCTTAGCGTTACAGGTTCCTAATGAAAAACTGTTTTTT. Translation gives CASSLALQVPNEKLFF.

The V call is TRBV4-2, the J call TRBJ2-2; 14 bases are a match to TRBD2. This CDR3 has 17 amino acids. Germline CDR1 is LGHNA and CDR2 is YNFKEQ. The V gene end was trimmed by 0 bases and the J gene end by 5 bases; junction bases not matched to a gene: 2. CDR3 bases: TGTGCCAGCAGCCAAGACGGACTAGCGGGGGGTACCGGGGAGCTGTTTTTT. It yields the protein CASSQDGLAGGTGELFF.

The rearrangement links TRBV14 to TRBJ2-1; a possible D gene is TRBD2 (6 bases). Trimming left V 4 bases short and J 4 bases short, with 14 bases between. Germline V CDR1 and CDR2: SGHDN, FVKESK. CDR3 length equals 15 residues. The CDR3 nucleotides read TGTGCCAGCAGCCCCTTCTCCGGGGGATACAATGAGCAGTTCTTC. Encoded protein: CASSPFSGGYNEQFF.

This clone was counted only a few times. V usage is TRBV9 and J usage is TRBJ1-1; 7 nucleotides align to TRBD1. CDR3 length: 14 amino acids. With 3 bases clipped from V and 5 bases from J, the junction kept 7 bases outside the gene matches. Germline assignment: CDR1 SGDLS and CDR2 YYNGEE. The CDR3 protein is CASSAETGRTEAFF. Written as DNA, the CDR3 is TGTGCCAGCAGCGCAGAGACAGGGCGGACTGAAGCTTTCTTT.